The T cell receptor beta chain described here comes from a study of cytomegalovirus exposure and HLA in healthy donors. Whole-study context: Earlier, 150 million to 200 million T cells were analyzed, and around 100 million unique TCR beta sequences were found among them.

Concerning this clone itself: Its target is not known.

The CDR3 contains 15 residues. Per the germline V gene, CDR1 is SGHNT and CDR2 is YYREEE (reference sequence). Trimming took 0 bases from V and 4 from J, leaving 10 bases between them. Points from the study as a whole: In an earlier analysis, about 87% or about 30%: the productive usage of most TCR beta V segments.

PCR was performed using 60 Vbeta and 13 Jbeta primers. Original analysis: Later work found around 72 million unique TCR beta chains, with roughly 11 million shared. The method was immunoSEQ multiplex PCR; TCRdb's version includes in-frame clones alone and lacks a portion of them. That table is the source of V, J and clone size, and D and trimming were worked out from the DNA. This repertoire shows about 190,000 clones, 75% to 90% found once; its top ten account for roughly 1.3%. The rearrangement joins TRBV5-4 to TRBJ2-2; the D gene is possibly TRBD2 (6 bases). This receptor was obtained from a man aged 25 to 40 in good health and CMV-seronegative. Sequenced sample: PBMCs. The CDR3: CASSLVGTPTGELFF. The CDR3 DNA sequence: TGTGCCAGCAGCTTGGTCGGGACTCCCACCGGGGAGCTGTTTTTT.